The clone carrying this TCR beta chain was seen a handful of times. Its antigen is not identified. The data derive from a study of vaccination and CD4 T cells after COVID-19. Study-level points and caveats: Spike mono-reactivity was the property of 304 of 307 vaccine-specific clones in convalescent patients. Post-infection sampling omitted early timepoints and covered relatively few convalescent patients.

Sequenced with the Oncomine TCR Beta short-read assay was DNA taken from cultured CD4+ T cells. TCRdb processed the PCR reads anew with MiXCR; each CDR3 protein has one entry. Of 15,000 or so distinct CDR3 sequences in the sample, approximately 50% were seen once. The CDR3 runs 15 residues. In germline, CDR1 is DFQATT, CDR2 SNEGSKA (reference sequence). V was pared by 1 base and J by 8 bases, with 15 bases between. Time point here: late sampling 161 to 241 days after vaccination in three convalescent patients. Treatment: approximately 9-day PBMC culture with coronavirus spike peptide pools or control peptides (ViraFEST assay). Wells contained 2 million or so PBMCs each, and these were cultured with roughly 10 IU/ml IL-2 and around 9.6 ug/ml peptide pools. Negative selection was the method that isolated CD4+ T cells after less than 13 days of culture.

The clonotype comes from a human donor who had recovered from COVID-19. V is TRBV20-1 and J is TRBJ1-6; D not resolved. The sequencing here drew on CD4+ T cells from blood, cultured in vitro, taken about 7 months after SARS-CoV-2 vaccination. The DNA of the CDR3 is TGCAGTGCTAGAGTCGGGCACCTAAGAGATTCACCCCTCCACTTT. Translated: CSARVGHLRDSPLHF.